Included here is one TCR beta chain sequence, with context. Antigen specificity is unknown. Unique molecular identifiers were carried by the TCR beta cDNA libraries. The T cell input of about 0.85 to 10 million gave roughly 500,000 cDNA molecules. TCRdb processed the PCR reads anew with MiXCR; each CDR3 protein has one entry. This sample has 750,000 to 950,000 distinct CDR3 sequences; approximately 44% occur once, and the top ten carry just under 5%. This specimen belongs to a study of post-analysis software for immune sequencing data. The wider study: Relapsing-remitting, secondary progressive and progressive-relapsing forms of multiple sclerosis all featured among disease courses.

The CDR3 consists of 14 residues. Germline V gene sequence: CDR1 SGHTA, CDR2 FQGNSA. Between the trimmed V and J ends, which lost 4 bases and 2 bases, there was a span of 11 bases. Whole-study findings and limits: Pronounced co-clustering by F measure was evident among identically batched samples. Controls had lower frequencies than patients of about five TRBV segments, which included TRBV5-6, TRBV5-1 and TRBV20-1. Significantly lower normalized Chao1 diversity was seen in multiple sclerosis patients than in controls.

Material for sequencing was blood. The chain is built from TRBV7-2 and TRBJ1-1; D is ambiguous. This sequence was found in a girl aged 10-17 years with multiple sclerosis. CDR3: CASSWIGLNTEAFF. DNA of the CDR3: TGTGCCAGCAGCTGGATAGGACTAAACACTGAAGCTTTCTTT.